The 24 T cell receptor beta chains below were found in one sample sequenced in a study of control samples from healthy donors and cancer patients. TCRdb's table, derived via immunoSEQ multiplex PCR, lists solely in-frame clones and lacks some. Among 120,000 to 150,000 clones listed, around 90% were seen once. The specimen was blood. These receptor sequences come from a man aged 25 to 40 in good health.

The chain joins TRBV27 to TRBJ2-1, with D possibly being TRBD1 or TRBD2 (5 bases each). V lost 5 bases, J lost 7 bases, and 18 bases lay in between. CDR1 and CDR2 from the germline V gene are MNHEY and SMNVEV (reference sequence). The CDR3 contains 15 residues. The CDR3 reads CASSPGTLNNNEQFF. The CDR3 nucleotides are TGTGCCAGCAGTCCCGGGACCCTGAACAATAATGAGCAGTTCTTC.

This rearrangement joins TRBV4-3 to TRBJ2-1; the match to TRBD1 covers 9 bases. The CDR3 contains 16 residues. V was clipped by 1 base and J by 7 bases; unmatched bases: 8. Germline V gene data show CDR1 as LGHNA and CDR2 as YSLEER. The CDR3 spells CASSQVGSTGGNEQFF. The DNA for the CDR3 is TGCGCCAGCAGCCAAGTCGGTTCGACAGGGGGGAATGAGCAGTTCTTC.

The chain uses TRBV7-9 and TRBJ2-7; D unclear. Germline V gives CDR1 SEHNR, CDR2 FQNEAQ (reference sequence). CDR3 size: 12 residues. Trimming shortened V by 5 bases and J by 7 bases, and 12 bases separated the two germline ends. CDR3 bases: TGTGCCAGCAGCCCCTTGGTCCGAGAGCAGTACTTC. Translation: CASSPLVREQYF.

The chain is built from TRBV6-2 or TRBV6-3 and TRBJ2-3; no definite D call. V was pared by 0 bases and J by 2 bases, with 12 bases between. Germline values: CDR1 MNHEY, CDR2 SVGEGT. The CDR3 totals 16 residues. The chain's CDR3 is CASSYSSPRTTDTQYF. Here the CDR3 DNA reads TGTGCCAGCAGTTACTCGAGTCCTCGGACCACAGATACGCAGTATTTT.

This clone was found a few times. This chain uses TRBV14 with TRBJ1-6; a possible D gene is TRBD1 (5 bases). The CDR3 is 16 amino acids. The ends were cut back, 6 bases at V and 6 bases at J, with 18 bases in the middle. Germline-derived CDR1 and CDR2 are SGHDN and FVKESK. CDR3 sequence (DNA): TGTGCCAGCAGTTTTGCTAATCGGGGACCTAATTCACCCCTCCACTTT. Protein sequence: CASSFANRGPNSPLHF.

The chain employs TRBV4-1 and TRBJ1-5; the D gene is possibly TRBD1 (5 bases). CDR1 MGHRA and CDR2 YSYEKL come from the germline V gene. CDR3 length: 14 residues. V was trimmed by 2 bases and J by 4 bases, leaving 9 bases between them. The CDR3 is CASSQSPGNQPQHF. The CDR3 DNA is TGCGCCAGCAGCCAATCCCCAGGGAATCAGCCCCAGCATTTT.

The CDR3 here is CASSVGLAGGEHTQYF. The CDR3 bases are TGTGCCAGCAGCGTAGGTCTAGCGGGGGGAGAACATACGCAGTATTTT. The chain links TRBV9 to TRBJ2-3; 11 bases agree with TRBD2. The germline gives CDR1 SGDLS, CDR2 YYNGEE. J lost 7 bases, V lost 0 bases, and 7 bases had no gene match. The CDR3 has 16 residues.

The CDR3 is CASSVGGALFPGELFF. CDR3 bases: TGTGCCAGCAGCGTAGGTGGGGCGCTCTTTCCCGGGGAGCTGTTTTTT. V and J are TRBV9 and TRBJ2-2, with D perhaps TRBD1 (5 bases). In germline, CDR1 is SGDLS, CDR2 YYNGEE. Trimming removed 0 bases at V and 6 bases at J, with 15 bases between. CDR3 size: 16 residues.

The chain combines TRBV2 with TRBJ1-5, with D unresolved. Germline assignment: CDR1 SNHLY and CDR2 FYNNEI. Trimming shortened V by 5 bases and J by 0 bases, and 8 bases separated the two germline ends. This CDR3 spans 14 amino acids. The CDR3 bases are TGTGCCAGCAGTTACCAGTTTAGCAATCAGCCCCAGCATTTT. Protein product: CASSYQFSNQPQHF.

J is TRBJ2-3 and V is TRBV7-3, with D perhaps TRBD2 (6 bases). V was trimmed by 0 bases and J by 10 bases, leaving 8 bases between them. Germline CDR1 SGHTA, CDR2 FQGTGA. The CDR3 contains 12 residues. The chain's CDR3 is CASSLTGEAQYF. The CDR3 nucleotides read TGTGCCAGCAGCTTAACGGGGGAGGCGCAGTATTTT.

The V call is TRBV2, the J call TRBJ1-4; D ambiguous. The CDR3 runs to 13 residues. The germline V gene encodes CDR1 SNHLY and CDR2 FYNNEI. V was clipped by 6 bases and J by 6 bases, with 11 bases between them. CDR3 coding DNA: TGTGCCAGCAGCCGTGGGGTGGATGAAAAACTGTTTTTT. Translation: CASSRGVDEKLFF.

V usage is TRBV19 and J usage is TRBJ2-2, with D tentatively TRBD2 (6 bases). The germline gives CDR1 LNHDA, CDR2 SQIVND (reference sequence). Trimming removed 11 bases at V and 4 bases at J, with 17 bases between. This CDR3 contains 14 residues. The CDR3 sequence is CACQGGAGTGELFF. As DNA, the CDR3 is TGTGCCTGCCAAGGAGGGGCGGGCACCGGGGAGCTGTTTTTT.

The chain couples TRBV27 to TRBJ2-2, with D possibly matching TRBD1 (6 bases). With 4 bases removed from V and 1 base from J, the gap between germline ends came to 10 bases. The CDR3 is 15 residues long. Germline CDR1 MNHEY, CDR2 SMNVEV (reference sequence). This chain's CDR3 is CASSYNRVNTGELFF. In nucleotides, the CDR3 is TGTGCCAGCAGTTATAACAGGGTGAACACCGGGGAGCTGTTTTTT.

The gene calls are TRBV6-5 and TRBJ1-4, with no clear D. The germline gives CDR1 MNHEY, CDR2 SVGAGI. This CDR3 spans 14 amino acids. The V and J ends lost 6 bases and 8 bases respectively, with 16 bases between them. CDR3 DNA sequence: TGTGCCAGCAGCCGTCGGATCCTTGGCGAAAAACTGTTTTTT. This codes for CASSRRILGEKLFF.

The rearrangement uses TRBV6-5 and TRBJ2-3; 10 bases align to TRBD2. The V gene's germline CDR1 is MNHEY and CDR2 SVGAGI. This CDR3 region has 13 residues. The V gene end was trimmed by 4 bases and the J gene end by 8 bases; junction bases not matched to a gene: 3. The CDR3 sequence: CASSSRLAGTQYF. The CDR3 DNA is TGTGCCAGCAGTTCCAGACTAGCGGGTACGCAGTATTTT.

The chain joins TRBV6-5 to TRBJ2-7, with D perhaps being TRBD1 or TRBD2 (5 bases each). The CDR3 has 15 residues. Germline CDR1 reads MNHEY; CDR2 reads SVGAGI. V lost 8 bases and J 2 bases, leaving 19 bases between the germline ends. The CDR3 is CASLGTAGLTYEQYF. CDR3 bases: TGTGCCAGCCTTGGGACGGCGGGCCTAACCTACGAGCAGTACTTC.

The rearrangement links TRBV5-5 to TRBJ1-4; D is perhaps TRBD1 (5 bases). Trimming removed 2 bases from V and 4 bases from J, with 15 bases in between. From germline, CDR1 is SGHKS and CDR2 YYEKEE (reference sequence). This CDR3 is 16 amino acids long. This chain's CDR3 is CASSLVGQGSNEKLFF. DNA of the CDR3: TGTGCCAGCAGCTTAGTAGGCCAGGGTAGTAATGAAAAACTGTTTTTT.

This chain joins TRBV12-3 or TRBV12-4 and TRBJ2-5; D gene uncertain. The CDR3 length is 13 residues. V was cut by 6 bases and J by 2 bases, with 10 bases left in between. The chain's CDR3 is CASSRDGQETQYF. The CDR3 coding sequence is TGTGCCAGCAGCCGAGATGGGCAAGAGACCCAGTACTTC.

The chain recombines TRBV5-4 with TRBJ2-3; no definite D call. The V gene's germline CDR1 is SGHNT and CDR2 YYREEE (reference sequence). The CDR3 spans 14 residues. V lost 4 bases, J lost 3 bases, and 12 bases lay in between. CDR3 nucleotide sequence: TGTGCCAGCAGCGGGTTCACAAGGACAGATACGCAGTATTTT. It encodes CASSGFTRTDTQYF.

The chain joins TRBV6-5 to TRBJ1-2; D possibly corresponds to TRBD1 (5 bases). V dropped 6 bases and J dropped 4 bases, with 15 bases sitting between them. CDR1 and CDR2 (germline): MNHEY, SVGAGI. There are 14 residues in the CDR3. CDR3 protein: CASSLQEGSYGYTF. In DNA, the CDR3 is TGTGCCAGCAGCTTACAGGAGGGTTCCTATGGCTACACCTTC.

The chain combines TRBV5-1 with TRBJ1-6; D unclear. This CDR3 region has 14 residues. The V gene lost 3 bases and the J gene lost 7 bases, with 11 bases spanning the gap. Germline loops: CDR1 SGHRS, CDR2 YFSETQ. The CDR3 loop reads CASSSLPGNSPLHF. The CDR3 nucleotides are TGCGCCAGCAGCTCTCTTCCGGGGAATTCACCCCTCCACTTT. The whole variable domain, remainder taken from reference TRBV5-1 and TRBJ1-6, is KAGVTQTPRYLIKTRGQQVTLSCSPISGHRSVSWYQQTPGQGLQFLFEYFSETQRNKGNFPGRFSGRQFSNSRSEMNVSTLELGDSALYLCASSSLPGNSPLHFGNGTRLTVT.

This clone was counted only a few times. The chain links TRBV5-6 to TRBJ2-1, with no clear D. The germline V and J ends were trimmed by 0 bases and 4 bases, with 2 bases remaining between them. The CDR3 sequence is 12 residues long. Germline loops: CDR1 SGHDT, CDR2 YYEEEE. DNA of the CDR3: TGTGCCAGCAGCTTGGTTTACAATGAGCAGTTCTTC. As protein: CASSLVYNEQFF.

The CDR3 nucleotides are TGTGCCAGCAGCCGACAGGTTGGAAACACCATATATTTT. Translated, it gives CASSRQVGNTIYF. V gene TRBV9 combines with J gene TRBJ1-3; D perhaps matches TRBD1 (6 bases). V lost 4 bases and J 3 bases, leaving 8 bases between the germline ends. This CDR3 spans 13 amino acids. Germline V CDR1 and CDR2: SGDLS, YYNGEE.

This chain links TRBV19 with TRBJ1-2, with 10 positions matching TRBD1. This CDR3 comprises 16 residues. Germline CDR1 reads LNHDA; CDR2 reads SQIVND (reference sequence). V lost 5 bases and J lost 3; bases outside the gene matches: 9. The CDR3 region has the DNA TGTGCCAGTAGTCCCCCGGGGACAGGGGCGGACTATGGCTACACCTTC. Its protein product is CASSPPGTGADYGYTF.